Each of the 14 T cell receptor beta chains below was sequenced from the same sample in a study of graft-versus-host responses after intestinal transplantation. Only in-frame clones appear in the TCRdb table, and some are missing; sequencing was by immunoSEQ multiplex PCR. The table lists 25,000 to 35,000 clones, around 85% of them singletons, with approximately 19% in the top ten. Which antigens these TCRs recognize remains unknown. This sample comprised unstimulated CD8+ T cells sorted from spleen or lymph node cells, obtained before intestinal transplant. Receptors were obtained from a human donor who received an intestinal transplant.

V usage is TRBV25-1 and J usage is TRBJ2-1, with TRBD2 as a possible D gene (6 bases). The V gene lost 6 bases and the J gene lost 4 bases, with 16 bases spanning the gap. The CDR3 runs to 15 residues. Germline loops: CDR1 MGHDK, CDR2 SYGVNS. Here the CDR3 reads CASRGFTSIYNEQFF. In DNA form, the CDR3 reads TGTGCCAGCAGGGGTTTTACTAGCATTTACAATGAGCAGTTCTTC.

This rearrangement joins TRBV2 to TRBJ2-7, with D maybe TRBD1 (6 bases). The CDR3 runs to 16 residues. V was cut by 1 base and J by 2 bases, with 15 bases left in between. CDR1 is SNHLY, CDR2 FYNNEI, per germline. The DNA of the CDR3 is TGTGCCAGCAGTGAAGGGATTGGGGGCGCCCCCTACGAGCAGTACTTC. Protein product: CASSEGIGGAPYEQYF.

This chain links TRBV7-9 with TRBJ2-2, with D perhaps matching TRBD2 (5 bases). V dropped 3 bases and J dropped 0 bases, with 14 bases sitting between them. Germline V gene data show CDR1 as SEHNR and CDR2 as FQNEAQ (reference sequence). This CDR3 has 17 amino acids. The CDR3, as DNA: TGTGCCAGCAGCTTCCTGTCACTAGGAACGAACACCGGGGAGCTGTTTTTT. Protein product: CASSFLSLGTNTGELFF.

The V and J genes are TRBV7-9 and TRBJ2-4; possible D gene TRBD2, 5 bases. The CDR3 runs 14 residues. The V end was cut by 5 bases, the J end by 9 bases, with 17 bases between. CDR1 and CDR2 (germline): SEHNR, FQNEAQ (reference sequence). CDR3 region: CASSHPGVEVIQYF. CDR3 coding DNA: TGTGCCAGCAGCCACCCCGGGGTAGAGGTCATTCAGTACTTC.

The V gene is TRBV4-1, the J gene TRBJ1-5, with D possibly matching TRBD1 (5 bases). Germline V CDR1 and CDR2: MGHRA, YSYEKL. This CDR3 has 14 residues. V was cut by 1 base and J by 5 bases, with 9 bases left in between. CDR3 sequence (DNA): TGCGCCAGCAGCCAAGTTCGGGGGTATCAGCCCCAGCATTTT. It translates to CASSQVRGYQPQHF.

This clone was observed a few times. The chain employs TRBV4-1 and TRBJ1-5; TRBD1 matches at 10 bases. Losses at the gene ends were 3 bases for V and 7 bases for J; bases not matched to a gene: 3. The CDR3 has 14 residues. Germline values: CDR1 MGHRA, CDR2 YSYEKL. As DNA, the CDR3 is TGCGCCAGCAGCCAGGGACAGGGGTCGCAGCCCCAGCATTTT. Translating it yields CASSQGQGSQPQHF.

The chain links TRBV28 to TRBJ1-2; possible D gene TRBD1, 5 bases. CDR1 and CDR2 from the germline V gene are MDHEN and SYDVKM. The CDR3 contains 16 residues. The germline V and J ends were trimmed by 6 bases and 2 bases, with 19 bases remaining between them. CDR3 region: CASSSGFEWPNYGYTF. Written as DNA, the CDR3 is TGTGCCAGCAGCTCAGGGTTCGAATGGCCGAACTATGGCTACACCTTC.

In its sample, this clone was seen many times. The rearrangement links TRBV6-5 to TRBJ1-2; D remains unclear. Germline CDR1 MNHEY, CDR2 SVGAGI. V was pared by 6 bases and J by 8 bases, with 13 bases between. This CDR3 contains 12 residues. The CDR3 spells CASSPVGGGYTF. As DNA, the CDR3 is TGTGCCAGCAGCCCTGTGGGAGGGGGCTACACCTTC.

The CDR3 is CASSEGEDTGELFF. In DNA, the CDR3 is TGTGCCAGCAGTGAAGGAGAGGACACCGGGGAGCTGTTTTTT. The V gene is TRBV6-4, the J gene TRBJ2-2, with D hard to call. This CDR3 region has 14 residues. V lost 3 bases and J 3 bases, leaving 8 bases between the germline ends. Germline CDR1 is MRHNA and CDR2 is SNTAGT.

The rearrangement joins TRBV5-4 to TRBJ2-3; 9 positions agree with TRBD2. Germline V gene lookup returns CDR1 SGHNT and CDR2 YYREEE (reference sequence). The CDR3 length is 14 residues. V trimming: 4 bases; J trimming: 4 bases; junction bases outside the gene matches: 4. In DNA form, the CDR3 reads TGTGCCAGCAGCCCGGGACTAGCCCCAGATACGCAGTATTTT. This sequence encodes CASSPGLAPDTQYF.

This chain joins TRBV7-3 and TRBJ2-5, with TRBD2 identical over 12 bases. The germline V gene has CDR1 SGHTA and CDR2 FQGTGA. J gave up 2 bases and V 5 bases, and 3 bases lay outside the gene matches. This CDR3 comprises 15 residues. CDR3 loop: CASSPGTSGQETQYF. In DNA, the CDR3 is TGTGCCAGCAGCCCAGGGACTAGCGGGCAAGAGACCCAGTACTTC.

This chain uses TRBV4-2 with TRBJ2-1; 10 bases agree with TRBD1. This CDR3 comprises 16 residues. CDR1 LGHNA and CDR2 YNFKEQ come from the germline V gene. With V trimmed by 5 bases and J by 9 bases, 13 bases remained unmatched. In nucleotides, the CDR3 is TGTGCCAGCAGCTACACCACCGGGACAGGGGCCCTTGAGCAGTTCTTC. Residues: CASSYTTGTGALEQFF.

This chain links TRBV15 with TRBJ1-5; possibly TRBD1 for D (6 bases). Trimming stripped 1 base from V and 2 bases from J, with 15 bases between. Germline V gene sequence: CDR1 LNHNV, CDR2 YYDKDF (reference sequence). This CDR3 region has 17 residues. The CDR3 reads CATSRVAGVHGNQPQHF. The DNA for the CDR3 is TGTGCCACCAGCAGAGTTGCAGGGGTCCATGGCAATCAGCCCCAGCATTTT.

V gene TRBV7-9 combines with J gene TRBJ2-7, with TRBD2 matching over 7 bases. From germline, CDR1 is SEHNR and CDR2 FQNEAQ (reference sequence). The CDR3 sequence is 15 residues long. The trim removed 4 bases at V and 0 bases at J, leaving 6 bases unmatched. The CDR3 nucleotides read TGTGCCAGCAGCTCGGGGAGGGTAAGCTCCTACGAGCAGTACTTC. It encodes CASSSGRVSSYEQYF.